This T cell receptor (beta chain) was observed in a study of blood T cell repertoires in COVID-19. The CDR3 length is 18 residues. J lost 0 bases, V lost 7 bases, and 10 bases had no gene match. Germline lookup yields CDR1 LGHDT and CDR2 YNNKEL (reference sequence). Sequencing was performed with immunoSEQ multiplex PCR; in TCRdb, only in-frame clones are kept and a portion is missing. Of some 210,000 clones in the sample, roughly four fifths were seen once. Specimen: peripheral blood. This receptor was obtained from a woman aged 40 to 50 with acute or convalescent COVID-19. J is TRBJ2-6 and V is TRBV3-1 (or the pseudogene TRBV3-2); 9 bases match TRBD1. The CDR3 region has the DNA TGTGCCAGCACAATGGGGGACAGGGCTCTCTCTGGGGCCAACGTCCTGACTTTC. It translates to CASTMGDRALSGANVLTF.